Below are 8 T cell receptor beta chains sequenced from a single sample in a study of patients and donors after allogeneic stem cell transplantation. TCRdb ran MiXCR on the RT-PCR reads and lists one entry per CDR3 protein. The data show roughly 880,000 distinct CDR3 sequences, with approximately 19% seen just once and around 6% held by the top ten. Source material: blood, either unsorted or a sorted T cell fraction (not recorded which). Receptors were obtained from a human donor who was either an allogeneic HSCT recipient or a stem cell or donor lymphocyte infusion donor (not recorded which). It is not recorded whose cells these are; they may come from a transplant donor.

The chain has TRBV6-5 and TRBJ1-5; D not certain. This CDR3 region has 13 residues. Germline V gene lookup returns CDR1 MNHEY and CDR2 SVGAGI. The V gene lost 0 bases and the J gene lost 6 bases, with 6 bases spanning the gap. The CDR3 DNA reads TGTGCCAGCAGTTACTCGACTGGTCAGCCCCAGCATTTT. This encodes CASSYSTGQPQHF.

CDR3 sequence reads: CSATARNAGYQPQHF. The CDR3 DNA reads as TGCAGTGCCACGGCGCGGAACGCGGGATATCAGCCCCAGCATTTT. This chain uses TRBV20-1 with TRBJ1-5; D remains unclear. CDR1 is DFQATT and CDR2 is SNEGSKA in the germline V gene (reference sequence). V shed 6 bases and J shed 5 bases, with 20 bases lying between them. The CDR3 contains 15 residues.

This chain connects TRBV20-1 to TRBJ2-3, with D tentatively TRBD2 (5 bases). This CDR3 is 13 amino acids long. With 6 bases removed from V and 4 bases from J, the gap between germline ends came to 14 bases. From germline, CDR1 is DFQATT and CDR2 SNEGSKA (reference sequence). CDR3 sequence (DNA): TGCAGTGCCACTCGGGGTTCCCCAGATACGCAGTATTTT. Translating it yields CSATRGSPDTQYF.

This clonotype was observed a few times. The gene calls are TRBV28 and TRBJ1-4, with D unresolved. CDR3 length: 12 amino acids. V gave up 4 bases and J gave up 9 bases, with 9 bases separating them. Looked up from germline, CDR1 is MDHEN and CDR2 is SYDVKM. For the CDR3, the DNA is TGTGCCAGCAGTTCTCCCGGAAAAAAACTGTTTTTT. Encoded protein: CASSSPGKKLFF.

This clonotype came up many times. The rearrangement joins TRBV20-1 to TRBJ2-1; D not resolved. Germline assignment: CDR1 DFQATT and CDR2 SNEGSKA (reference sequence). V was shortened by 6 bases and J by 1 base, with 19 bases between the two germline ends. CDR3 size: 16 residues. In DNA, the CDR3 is TGCAGTGCCTTAGCTTTCAACCTCGAATCCTACAATGAGCAGTTCTTC. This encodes CSALAFNLESYNEQFF.

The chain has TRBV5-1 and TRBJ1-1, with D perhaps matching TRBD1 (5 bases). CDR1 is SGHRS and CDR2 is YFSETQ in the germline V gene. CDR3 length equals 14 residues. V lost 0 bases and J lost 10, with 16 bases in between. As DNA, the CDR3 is TGCGCCAGCAGCTTGGAGGGCACCAGTGGGGGAGCTTTCTTT. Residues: CASSLEGTSGGAFF.

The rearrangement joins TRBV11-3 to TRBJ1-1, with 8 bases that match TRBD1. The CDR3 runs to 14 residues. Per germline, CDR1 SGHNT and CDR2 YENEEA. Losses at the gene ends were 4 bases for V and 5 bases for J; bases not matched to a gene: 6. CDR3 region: CASSYRGDGTEAFF. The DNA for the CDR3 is TGTGCCAGCAGCTACAGGGGGGATGGGACTGAAGCTTTCTTT. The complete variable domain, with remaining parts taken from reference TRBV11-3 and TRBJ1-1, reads EAGVVQSPRYKIIEKKQPVAFWCNPISGHNTLYWYLQNLGQGPELLIRYENEEAVDDSQLPKDRFSAERLKGVDSTLKIQPAELGDSAVYLCASSYRGDGTEAFFGQGTRLTVV.

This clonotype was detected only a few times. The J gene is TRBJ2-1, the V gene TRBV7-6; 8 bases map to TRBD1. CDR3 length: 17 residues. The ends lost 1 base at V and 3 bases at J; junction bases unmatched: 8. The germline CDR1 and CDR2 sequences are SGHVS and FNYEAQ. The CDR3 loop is CASSLGTGNLYYNEQFF. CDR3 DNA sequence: TGTGCCAGCAGCTTAGGGACAGGGAATCTATACTACAATGAGCAGTTCTTC. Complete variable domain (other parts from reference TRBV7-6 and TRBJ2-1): GAGVSQSPRYKVTKRGQDVALRCDPISGHVSLYWYRQALGQGPEFLTYFNYEAQQDKSGLPNDRFSAERPEGSISTLTIQRTEQRDSAMYRCASSLGTGNLYYNEQFFGPGTRLTVL.